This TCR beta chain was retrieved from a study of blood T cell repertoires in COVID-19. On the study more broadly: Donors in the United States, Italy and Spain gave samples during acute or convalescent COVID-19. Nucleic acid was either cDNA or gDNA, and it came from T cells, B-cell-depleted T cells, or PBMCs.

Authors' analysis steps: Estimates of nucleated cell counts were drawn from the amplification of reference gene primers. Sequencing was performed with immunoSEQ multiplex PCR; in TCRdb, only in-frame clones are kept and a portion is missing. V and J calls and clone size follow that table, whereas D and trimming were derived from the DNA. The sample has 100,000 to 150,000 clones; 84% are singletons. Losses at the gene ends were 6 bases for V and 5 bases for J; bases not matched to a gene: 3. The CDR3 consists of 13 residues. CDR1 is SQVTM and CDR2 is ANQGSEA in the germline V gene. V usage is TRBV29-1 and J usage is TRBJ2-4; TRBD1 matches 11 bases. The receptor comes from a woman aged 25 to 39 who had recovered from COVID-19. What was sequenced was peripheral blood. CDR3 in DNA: TGCAGCGTAGCGGACAGGGGGCAAAACATTCAGTACTTC. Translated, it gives CSVADRGQNIQYF.